These 31 T cell receptor beta chains were sequenced from one sample in a study of spatial heterogeneity in lung cancer. In TCRdb, the 5' RACE reads were re-called with MiXCR into one record per CDR3 protein. Of some 110,000 distinct CDR3 sequences in the sample, more than 9% were seen once. Noted time point: blood at routine non-recurrence follow-up after resection. The authors sequenced whole RNA from tumor, nontumor lung or frozen PBMC without sorting. The specimen was PBMCs, collected at follow-up. The source of these receptors is a male donor with early-stage non-small cell lung cancer.

V and J are TRBV4-2 and TRBJ2-7; 8 positions match TRBD1. Germline assignment: CDR1 LGHNA and CDR2 YNFKEQ. After removal of 4 bases from V and 3 bases from J, the junction contained 8 bases not matched to a gene. The CDR3 sequence is 15 residues long. DNA of the CDR3: TGTGCCAGCAGCCGCAACTCGGGGACAGGCTACGAGCAGTACTTC. Translated: CASSRNSGTGYEQYF.

The rearrangement joins TRBV20-1 to TRBJ2-7; D possibly corresponds to TRBD1 (5 bases). V lost 3 bases to trimming and J lost 1 base, with 13 bases between them. The CDR3 totals 14 residues. The V gene's germline CDR1 is DFQATT and CDR2 SNEGSKA (reference sequence). The CDR3 protein is CSASRPGQSYEQYF. The DNA for the CDR3 is TGCAGTGCTAGTAGGCCAGGACAATCCTACGAGCAGTACTTC.

This clonotype has more than one count but fewer than ten. The chain carries TRBV28 and TRBJ1-4; 11 nucleotides align to TRBD1. This CDR3 has 17 amino acids. Per the germline V gene, CDR1 is MDHEN and CDR2 is SYDVKM. After removal of 6 bases from V and 10 bases from J, the junction contained 16 bases not matched to a gene. The CDR3 loop reads CASRRTGGDSARGKLFF. The CDR3 nucleotides are TGTGCCAGCAGGCGGACAGGGGGCGATTCAGCAAGGGGAAAACTGTTTTTT. Complete variable domain (other parts from reference TRBV28 and TRBJ1-4): DVKVTQSSRYLVKRTGEKVFLECVQDMDHENMFWYRQDPGLGLRLIYFSYDVKMKEKGDIPEGYSVSREKKERFSLILESASTNQTSMYLCASRRTGGDSARGKLFFGSGTQLSVL.

CDR3 nucleotide sequence: TGCGCCAGCAGCTCGGGGGATGAGGCTGACATTCAGTACTTC. Translation gives CASSSGDEADIQYF. This rearrangement joins TRBV5-1 to TRBJ2-4; a weak D match, TRBD2 (6 bases). CDR1 is SGHRS and CDR2 is YFSETQ in the germline V gene. The CDR3 covers 14 residues. Between the trimmed V and J ends, which lost 3 bases and 8 bases, there was a span of 15 bases.

The chain joins TRBV29-1 to TRBJ1-2; 8 bases are shared with TRBD1. There are 11 residues in the CDR3. V was pared by 7 bases and J by 7 bases, with 5 bases of the junction left unmatched. In germline, CDR1 is SQVTM, CDR2 ANQGSEA. The CDR3 here is CSADRETGYTF. The DNA of the CDR3 is TGCAGCGCGGACAGGGAAACTGGCTACACCTTC.

This clonotype was observed a handful of times. The rearrangement uses TRBV27 and TRBJ2-7, with D tentatively TRBD2 (6 bases). The germline gives CDR1 MNHEY, CDR2 SMNVEV (reference sequence). CDR3 length: 14 residues. V was clipped by 4 bases and J by 0 bases, with 10 bases between them. The CDR3 is CASSSPGLSYEQYF. The CDR3 bases are TGTGCCAGCAGTTCTCCGGGACTCTCCTACGAGCAGTACTTC.

Of note for this clonotype: Mismatch with germline at one junction end may stem from a read error. The rearrangement uses TRBV28 and TRBJ2-2; a weak D match, TRBD2 (6 bases). The CDR3 is 15 residues long. Per germline, CDR1 MDHEN and CDR2 SYDVKM. The CDR3 sequence is CASSPPVPSNGGLFF. The CDR3 DNA sequence: TGTGCCAGCAGTCCTCCGGTACCTTCAAACGGGGGGCTGTTTTTT.

This clonotype has more than one count but fewer than ten. The chain joins TRBV12-3 or TRBV12-4 to TRBJ1-2; possible D gene TRBD1, 5 bases. This CDR3 is 15 amino acids long. Trimming took off 7 bases at V and 5 bases at J, with 20 bases between the two ends. Written as DNA, the CDR3 is TGTGCCAGCACCCTTTGGGGGACTGGGGAATATGGCTACACCTTC. Translation: CASTLWGTGEYGYTF.

This sequence joins TRBV28 and TRBJ2-1; D possibly corresponds to TRBD1 (6 bases). This CDR3 has 12 amino acids. Trimming cost V 5 bases and J 7 bases, with 9 bases left between them. Germline values: CDR1 MDHEN, CDR2 SYDVKM. The CDR3 sequence: CASSIRGNEQFF. CDR3 nucleotides: TGTGCCAGCAGTATCAGGGGAAATGAGCAGTTCTTC.

V is TRBV7-2 and J is TRBJ1-1; the D is unclear. V was trimmed by 2 bases and J by 0 bases, leaving 10 bases between them. This CDR3 spans 15 amino acids. From germline, CDR1 is SGHTA and CDR2 FQGNSA. The CDR3 nucleotides read TGTGCCAGCAGCTTAACGGCAGGCATGAACACTGAAGCTTTCTTT. As protein: CASSLTAGMNTEAFF.

This clonotype was recorded many times. The chain combines TRBV20-1 with TRBJ2-7; maybe TRBD2 (6 bases). Germline-derived CDR1 and CDR2 are DFQATT and SNEGSKA (reference sequence). The CDR3 sequence is 15 residues long. Between the trimmed V and J ends, which lost 6 bases and 3 bases, there was a span of 21 bases. CDR3 bases: TGCAGTGCCCCCGGGTTAAGCCGGGGGAGCTACGAGCAGTACTTC. Its protein is CSAPGLSRGSYEQYF.

This clonotype was seen repeatedly, ten times or more. The V call is TRBV29-1, the J call TRBJ2-3, with 8 bases fitting TRBD2. V lost 1 base and J lost 2; bases outside the gene matches: 2. Germline loops: CDR1 SQVTM, CDR2 ANQGSEA. CDR3 length equals 14 residues. The CDR3 nucleotides read TGCAGCGTTGAAGGGCGGGGGGACACAGATACGCAGTATTTT. This codes for CSVEGRGDTDTQYF.

The chain is built from TRBV5-1 and TRBJ1-1; 9 nucleotides match TRBD1. The V and J ends lost 4 bases and 2 bases, in that order; junction bases with no gene match: 9. The length of the CDR3 is 16 residues. Germline V gene lookup returns CDR1 SGHRS and CDR2 YFSETQ. The CDR3 bases are TGCGCCAGCAGCCGAAATGCGGGACAGGGAAACACTGAAGCTTTCTTT. Its translation is CASSRNAGQGNTEAFF.

This clonotype was found many times. This chain's CDR3 is CASSLGRETQYF. The CDR3 region has the DNA TGTGCCAGCAGCTTAGGCCGGGAGACCCAGTACTTC. This chain connects TRBV7-2 to TRBJ2-5; D gene uncertain. Germline V gene data show CDR1 as SGHTA and CDR2 as FQGNSA. Between the trimmed V and J ends, which lost 1 base and 5 bases, there was a span of 5 bases. This CDR3 region has 12 residues.

This clonotype was picked up many times. The chain uses TRBV18 and TRBJ1-1; D unresolved. The germline V and J ends were trimmed by 6 bases and 5 bases, with 7 bases remaining between them. This CDR3 region has 11 residues. Germline CDR1 reads KGHSH; CDR2 reads LQKENI. CDR3 sequence: CASSVSTEAFF. CDR3 in DNA: TGTGCCAGCTCTGTCAGTACTGAAGCTTTCTTT.

V and J are TRBV20-1 and TRBJ1-2; D perhaps matches TRBD1 (6 bases). CDR1 DFQATT and CDR2 SNEGSKA come from the germline V gene (reference sequence). The CDR3 has 15 amino acids. V lost 0 bases and J lost 2, with 13 bases in between. The CDR3 spells CSARDRPGDNYGYTF. The CDR3 DNA reads as TGCAGTGCTAGAGATCGTCCAGGGGACAACTATGGCTACACCTTC.

This clonotype has more than one count but fewer than ten. The chain recombines TRBV20-1 with TRBJ2-7; D possibly corresponds to TRBD1 (6 bases). The V gene's germline CDR1 is DFQATT and CDR2 SNEGSKA (reference sequence). V lost 3 bases to trimming and J lost 1 base, with 16 bases between them. The CDR3 runs 15 residues. CDR3 DNA: TGCAGTGCTAGGGATGGGGGCACAGTTTCCTACGAGCAGTACTTC. Translated: CSARDGGTVSYEQYF.

The chain has TRBV6-4 and TRBJ2-1; TRBD1 matches 10 bases. Germline trimming cut 8 bases from V and 0 bases from J; bases unmatched to any gene: 4. Germline loops: CDR1 MRHNA, CDR2 SNTAGT. The CDR3 has 15 amino acids. DNA of the CDR3: TGTGCCAGCGGTAGACAGGGGGCCTCCTACAATGAGCAGTTCTTC. It is translated as CASGRQGASYNEQFF.

This chain joins TRBV25-1 and TRBJ2-5; 7 positions agree with TRBD1. The ends lost 5 bases at V and 4 bases at J; junction bases unmatched: 4. CDR3 length: 13 amino acids. The germline V gene encodes CDR1 MGHDK and CDR2 SYGVNS. The chain's CDR3 is CASSTGDGETQYF. In DNA, the CDR3 is TGTGCCAGCAGTACAGGGGATGGAGAGACCCAGTACTTC.

This clonotype is medium-sized by share. V gene TRBV29-1 combines with J gene TRBJ1-2; no clear D. The CDR3 sequence is 13 residues long. The V gene lost 7 bases and the J gene lost 5 bases, with 17 bases spanning the gap. Germline CDR1 and CDR2: SQVTM and ANQGSEA. The CDR3 sequence is CSAQLPNEYGYTF. The CDR3 bases are TGCAGCGCCCAGTTGCCAAATGAATATGGCTACACCTTC.

This clonotype was found many times. V and J are TRBV12-3 or TRBV12-4 and TRBJ2-7; the D gene is possibly TRBD2 (6 bases). Trimming cost V 3 bases and J 7 bases, with 10 bases left between them. The length of the CDR3 is 12 residues. The CDR3 is CASSLLALEQYF. CDR3 DNA sequence: TGTGCCAGCAGTTTGCTAGCGTTGGAGCAGTACTTC.

The chain carries TRBV29-1 and TRBJ2-1; D perhaps matches TRBD1 (5 bases). Germline CDR1 SQVTM, CDR2 ANQGSEA. The CDR3 extends over 14 amino acids. With 8 bases removed from V and 0 bases from J, the gap between germline ends came to 14 bases. CDR3 coding DNA: TGCAGCTCCATAGACAGTTTCTCCTACAATGAGCAGTTCTTC. It yields the protein CSSIDSFSYNEQFF.

There are a few counts of this clonotype. This rearrangement joins TRBV7-2 to TRBJ1-5, with 8 positions matching TRBD1. Germline CDR1 SGHTA, CDR2 FQGNSA. The V and J ends lost 3 bases and 4 bases, in that order; junction bases with no gene match: 8. The length of the CDR3 is 16 residues. For the CDR3, the DNA is TGTGCCAGCAGCTTCGTGGCAGGGGGCGGGAATCAGCCCCAGCATTTT. This sequence encodes CASSFVAGGGNQPQHF.

CDR3 amino acids: CASPRGEGTDTQYF. The CDR3 bases are TGTGCCAGCCCCCGGGGGGAGGGCACAGATACGCAGTATTTT. The rearrangement uses TRBV21-1 and TRBJ2-3; the DNA was not compared with TRBD1, the D call given in the table. TRBV21-1 is a pseudogene locus. The CDR3 spans 14 residues.

In this sample, this clonotype turned up a few times. The rearrangement links TRBV15 to TRBJ2-4; 7 bases align to TRBD1. The CDR3 totals 16 residues. Trimming took 3 bases from V and 0 from J; bases not matched to a gene: 5. Looked up from germline, CDR1 is LNHNV and CDR2 is YYDKDF (reference sequence). The CDR3 bases are TGTGCCACCAGCAGGACAGGGTTTCTAGCCAAAAACATTCAGTACTTC. It codes for CATSRTGFLAKNIQYF.

Ten or more counts support this clonotype. The chain couples TRBV5-8 to TRBJ1-1; no definite D call. CDR3 length equals 15 residues. Germline V gene lookup returns CDR1 SGHTS and CDR2 YDEGEE. The germline V and J ends were trimmed by 0 bases and 1 base, with 10 bases remaining between them. As DNA, the CDR3 is TGTGCCAGCAGCTTGGAGGGCAGGCCGAACACTGAAGCTTTCTTT. The encoded protein is CASSLEGRPNTEAFF.

The chain employs TRBV24-1 and TRBJ2-4; weak D call: TRBD1 (5 bases). This CDR3 region has 13 residues. Per germline, CDR1 KGHDR and CDR2 SFDVKD. V shed 1 base and J shed 6 bases, with 6 bases lying between them. This CDR3 reads CATSDFTGNIQYF. As DNA, the CDR3 is TGTGCCACCAGTGATTTTACAGGAAACATTCAGTACTTC.

The rearrangement links TRBV6-2 or TRBV6-3 to TRBJ1-2; 7 bases match TRBD1. The CDR3 is made up of 13 amino acids. V lost 4 bases and J lost 7; bases outside the gene matches: 6. CDR1 MNHEY and CDR2 SVGEGT come from the germline V gene. This CDR3 is CASSSRGRGGYTF. Written as DNA, the CDR3 is TGTGCCAGCAGTTCGAGGGGGCGAGGTGGCTACACCTTC.

This clonotype was seen only a few times. J is TRBJ2-7 and V is TRBV12-3 or TRBV12-4; 8 bases line up with TRBD1. The CDR3 is 16 residues long. V lost 6 bases to trimming and J lost 5 bases; unmatched junction nucleotides: 15. CDR3 bases: TGTGCCAGCAGCTACAACACAGGACAGGGAGGCCACGAGCAGTACTTC. It specifies CASSYNTGQGGHEQYF.

Many counts were recorded for this clonotype. The chain uses TRBV12-3 or TRBV12-4 and TRBJ1-1, with D perhaps TRBD1 (6 bases). Trimming stripped 1 base from V and 7 bases from J, with 10 bases between. The CDR3 runs to 13 residues. As DNA, the CDR3 is TGTGCCAGCAGTTTAGAGGGGGGGAGTGAAGCTTTCTTT. This translates into CASSLEGGSEAFF.

The chain couples TRBV7-3 to TRBJ2-3; TRBD2 aligns across 7 bases. Germline trimming cut 5 bases from V and 1 base from J; bases unmatched to any gene: 12. The CDR3 sequence is 17 residues long. Germline V lookup: CDR1 SGHTA, CDR2 FQGTGA. The CDR3 coding sequence is TGTGCCAGCAGCCCCGGGGGGTTCCTTGGAGGCACAGATACGCAGTATTTT. Protein sequence: CASSPGGFLGGTDTQYF.